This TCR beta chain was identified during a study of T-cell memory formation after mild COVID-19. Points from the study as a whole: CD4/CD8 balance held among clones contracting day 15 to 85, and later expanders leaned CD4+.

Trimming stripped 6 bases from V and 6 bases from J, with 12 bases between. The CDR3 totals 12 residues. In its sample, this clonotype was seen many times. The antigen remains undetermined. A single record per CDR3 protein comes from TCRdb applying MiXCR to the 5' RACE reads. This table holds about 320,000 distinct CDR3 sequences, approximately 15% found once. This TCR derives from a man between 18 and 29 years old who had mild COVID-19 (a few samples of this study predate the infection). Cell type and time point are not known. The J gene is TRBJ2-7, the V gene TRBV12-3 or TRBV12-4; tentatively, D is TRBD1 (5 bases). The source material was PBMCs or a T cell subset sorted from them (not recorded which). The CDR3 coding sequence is TGTGCCAGCAGAACAGAAGGGGTCGAGCAGTACTTC. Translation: CASRTEGVEQYF.